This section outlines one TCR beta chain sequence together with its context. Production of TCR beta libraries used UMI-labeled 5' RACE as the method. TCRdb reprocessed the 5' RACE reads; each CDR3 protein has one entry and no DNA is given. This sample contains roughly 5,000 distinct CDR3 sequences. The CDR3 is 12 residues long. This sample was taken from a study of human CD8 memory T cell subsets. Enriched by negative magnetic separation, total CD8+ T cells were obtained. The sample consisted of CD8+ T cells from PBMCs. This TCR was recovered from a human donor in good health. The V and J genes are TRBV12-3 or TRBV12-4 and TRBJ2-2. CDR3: CASSPNGRELFF.